Sequencing of this TCR beta chain was carried out in a study of T cell changes during pregnancy in multiple sclerosis (dated by TCRdb to 2018 to 2020). Some background on the complete study: The study examined how the T cell repertoire changed over the course of pregnancy in women with multiple sclerosis.

A note on this clone: Its antigen is still unknown. Nothing much larger sits one base from this clone, and base qualities are not available.

Library construction relied on the immunoSEQ multiplex PCR assay. Sourced from immuneACCESS, this table was stored by TCRdb with only in-frame sequences that have V and J called. A share of the clones is absent; for the studies checked, an unresolved V gene accounts for under half, and the remainder has no known explanation. In all, the sample holds 68,000 or so clones, and just over 90% of those were seen once. The top ten clones comprise approximately 1.5% of the sample. For CDR1 and CDR2, the germline V gene lists SGHVS and FNYEAQ. For this chain, trimming is 4 bases at the V end and 1 base at the J end, and the number of junction bases without a gene match is 9. Spanning cysteine to phenylalanine, the CDR3 consists of 16 amino acids. Only the CDR3 DNA stays, 48 bases, in frame from base 1.

The source is a female donor in good health, enrolled as a control in a pregnancy study. The rearrangement combines TRBV7-6 with TRBJ1-2, and 7 junction bases match TRBD1. The starting material was peripheral blood, obtained in the second trimester of pregnancy. The DNA reads TGTGCCAGCAGCTACGAGACAGGGCGACATAACTATGGCTACACCTTC. This translates into CASSYETGRHNYGYTF.